This TCR beta chain was identified in a study of a mutant IDH1 vaccine in newly diagnosed glioma. Libraries were prepared by immunoSEQ multiplex PCR; TCRdb keeps only in-frame clonotypes and omits some of them. There are about 38,000 clones in the sample; roughly three quarters occur only once, and just over 9% lies in the top ten. Germline V gives CDR1 SGHRS, CDR2 YFSETQ. The CDR3 runs 13 residues. Trimming pared 4 bases from V and 6 bases from J, leaving 13 bases between. Indicated time point: baseline, week 1 (first vaccination visit). Treatment described: pre-vaccination baseline after standard-of-care therapy.

This chain uses TRBV5-1 with TRBJ1-2; TRBD1 might be the D (5 bases). The clonotype originates from a man aged 40-55 years with glioma. Some clones in this sample may be carry-over from other donors' samples. The specimen comprised PBMCs, sampled from a glioma patient treated with radiotherapy, temozolomide or both. The CDR3 DNA sequence: TGCGCCAGCAGCCCGGGGGGTTCTAATGGCTACACCTTC. This translates into CASSPGGSNGYTF.